The 32 T cell receptor beta chains presented below share a single source sample, sequenced in a study of cytomegalovirus exposure and HLA in healthy donors. PCR involved 60 Vbeta and 13 Jbeta primers. Profiled with immunoSEQ multiplex PCR; TCRdb holds only in-frame clones, not every one. The sample includes over 250,000 clones, roughly two thirds of them seen just once. Material for sequencing was PBMCs. Receptors were obtained from a female donor in good health and CMV-seronegative.

This clone has only a few counts. The chain uses TRBV6-6 and TRBJ2-4; 7 bases map to TRBD1. The CDR3 covers 14 residues. Germline V gene data show CDR1 as MNHNY and CDR2 as SVGAGI (reference sequence). V shed 7 bases and J 8 bases; nucleotides not matched to a gene: 11. The DNA of the CDR3 is TGTGCCAGCACCCGTGGGGACAGAGGGGACATTCAGTACTTC. It yields the protein CASTRGDRGDIQYF.

V usage is TRBV5-6 and J usage is TRBJ2-3; no clear D. V lost 5 bases and J lost 7, with 17 bases in between. CDR3 length: 14 residues. The germline V gene encodes CDR1 SGHDT and CDR2 YYEEEE. The CDR3 sequence: CASRIAPPSNTQYF. In DNA, the CDR3 is TGTGCCAGCAGGATAGCACCCCCGTCGAATACGCAGTATTTT.

The V gene is TRBV7-2, the J gene TRBJ2-5; 8 bases line up with TRBD2. This CDR3 region has 14 residues. The germline gives CDR1 SGHTA, CDR2 FQGNSA. J was trimmed by 4 bases and V by 1 base; bases with no gene match: 2. The CDR3 protein is CASSLGAGGETQYF. Written as DNA, the CDR3 is TGTGCCAGCAGCTTAGGCGCGGGGGGAGAGACCCAGTACTTC.

Only a few counts were recorded for this clone. J is TRBJ2-5 and V is TRBV11-2, with D tentatively TRBD1 (6 bases). Germline assignment: CDR1 SGHAT and CDR2 FQNNGV. This CDR3 contains 16 residues. Trimming stripped 1 base from V and 2 bases from J, with 14 bases between. The CDR3 sequence is CASSLGRGTGQETQYF. In DNA, the CDR3 is TGTGCCAGCAGCTTAGGGAGAGGAACAGGGCAAGAGACCCAGTACTTC.

This clone came up once. The rearrangement links TRBV4-2 to TRBJ2-7; 7 positions agree with TRBD1. The V and J ends lost 0 bases and 1 base, in that order; junction bases with no gene match: 6. The CDR3 is 16 residues long. From germline, CDR1 is LGHNA and CDR2 YNFKEQ. The CDR3: CASSQDPGTESYEQYF. In nucleotides, the CDR3 is TGTGCCAGCAGCCAAGATCCCGGGACAGAATCCTACGAGCAGTACTTC.

The chain is built from TRBV6-1 and TRBJ2-3; TRBD2 is a possible D gene (7 bases). This CDR3 comprises 18 residues. Trimming took 2 bases from V and 0 from J, leaving 18 bases between them. Germline V gives CDR1 MNHNS, CDR2 SASEGT. The chain's CDR3 is CASSENLGGGRSTDTQYF. The CDR3 DNA reads as TGTGCCAGCAGTGAAAATTTGGGGGGGGGCCGAAGCACAGATACGCAGTATTTT.

V gene TRBV7-9 combines with J gene TRBJ1-4; no definite D call. V lost 5 bases and J 1 base, leaving 11 bases between the germline ends. Germline assignment: CDR1 SEHNR and CDR2 FQNEAQ (reference sequence). There are 15 residues in the CDR3. CDR3 protein: CASSPQLVTNEKLFF. CDR3 DNA sequence: TGTGCCAGCAGCCCTCAGCTAGTAACTAATGAAAAACTGTTTTTT.

There are a few counts of this clone. V gene TRBV27 combines with J gene TRBJ2-5, with a tentative D call TRBD2 (5 bases). The CDR3 spans 14 residues. Trimming stripped 1 base from V and 3 bases from J, with 9 bases between. From germline, CDR1 is MNHEY and CDR2 SMNVEV (reference sequence). The CDR3 DNA reads TGTGCCAGCAGTTTATTCTCGGGGAAAGAGACCCAGTACTTC. It translates to CASSLFSGKETQYF.

This clone turned up a few times. The chain combines TRBV7-2 with TRBJ1-2; 7 bases align to TRBD1. The CDR3 consists of 14 residues. The germline gives CDR1 SGHTA, CDR2 FQGNSA. Germline trimming cut 2 bases from V and 4 bases from J; bases unmatched to any gene: 4. The CDR3 protein is CASSLSRQGYGYTF. In DNA form, the CDR3 reads TGTGCCAGCAGCTTATCAAGACAGGGCTATGGCTACACCTTC.

This chain connects TRBV11-2 to TRBJ2-1, with D perhaps matching TRBD1 (6 bases). The CDR3 runs to 15 residues. The germline gives CDR1 SGHAT, CDR2 FQNNGV. V gave up 3 bases and J gave up 9 bases, with 18 bases separating them. The DNA for the CDR3 is TGTGCCAGCAGCTTTAATTCTTTGACAGGCAGTGAGCAGTTCTTC. Residues: CASSFNSLTGSEQFF.

This chain connects TRBV27 to TRBJ2-3, with 9 bases fitting TRBD2. J gave up 3 bases and V 5 bases, and 6 bases lay outside the gene matches. CDR3 length: 15 amino acids. From germline, CDR1 is MNHEY and CDR2 SMNVEV (reference sequence). CDR3 in amino acids: CASSAETSGTDTQYF. The CDR3 region has the DNA TGTGCCAGCAGTGCCGAGACTAGCGGAACAGATACGCAGTATTTT.

With regard to this clone: Its ends do not fully match the called genes, so a read error is possible. The rearrangement uses TRBV7-9 and TRBJ2-1; D gene uncertain. Germline V gene data show CDR1 as SEHNR and CDR2 as FQNEAQ (reference sequence). The CDR3 runs to 12 residues. CDR3 in DNA: TGTTCCAGCAGCTTTGAGTACCATGAGCAGTTCTTC. This encodes CSSSFEYHEQFF.

The chain couples TRBV11-2 to TRBJ1-6; 10 positions match TRBD1. The length of the CDR3 is 17 residues. CDR1 and CDR2 from the germline V gene are SGHAT and FQNNGV. With 6 bases clipped from V and 0 bases from J, the junction kept 5 bases outside the gene matches. Here the CDR3 DNA reads TGTGCCAGCAGGGCCGGGACAGGGGTCTCCTATAATTCACCCCTCCACTTT. It yields the protein CASRAGTGVSYNSPLHF.

The V gene is TRBV21-1, the J gene TRBJ2-2; the table's TRBD2 call for D was not verified on the DNA. TRBV21-1 is a pseudogene segment. The length of the CDR3 is 17 residues. The CDR3 here is CASSTRVGGRNTGELFF. The CDR3 DNA sequence: TGTGCCAGCAGCACAAGGGTGGGAGGTCGCAACACCGGGGAGCTGTTTTTT.

In the case of this clone: Germline and junction disagree at one end, which may indicate a read error. The chain joins TRBV6-1 to TRBJ1-1; D not resolved. The germline V gene has CDR1 MNHNS and CDR2 SASEGT. The CDR3 totals 12 residues. This chain's CDR3 is CASSEARTDAFF. The CDR3 DNA is TGTGCCAGCAGTGAAGCCCGGACTGATGCTTTCTTT.

The chain is built from TRBV4-1 and TRBJ1-2; unclear D gene. This CDR3 is 14 amino acids long. Germline V gene data show CDR1 as MGHRA and CDR2 as YSYEKL. Trimming removed 6 bases from V and 8 bases from J, with 19 bases in between. CDR3 DNA: TGCGCCAGCAGTAGCGTTACTACCGCAAGCGGCTACACCTTC. Its protein product is CASSSVTTASGYTF.

V gene TRBV6-5 combines with J gene TRBJ2-7, with D possibly being TRBD2 (6 bases). The germline CDR1 and CDR2 sequences are MNHEY and SVGAGI. The V and J ends lost 6 bases and 0 bases respectively, with 12 bases between them. This CDR3 has 14 residues. The CDR3 DNA follows: TGTGCCAGCAGCGCCGGGACTCACTCCTACGAGCAGTACTTC. Amino acid sequence: CASSAGTHSYEQYF.

V is TRBV2 and J is TRBJ2-5; tentatively, D is TRBD2 (7 bases). Germline CDR1 SNHLY, CDR2 FYNNEI. The V end lost 8 bases, the J end lost 4 bases, and 11 bases lay between the germline ends. This CDR3 contains 12 residues. The CDR3 sequence: CASQRGGETQYF. CDR3 nucleotide sequence: TGTGCCAGCCAAAGGGGGGGAGAGACCCAGTACTTC.

The rearrangement links TRBV7-2 to TRBJ1-2; D unclear. The CDR3 extends over 14 amino acids. The germline V gene has CDR1 SGHTA and CDR2 FQGNSA. V lost 1 base to trimming and J lost 4 bases, with 10 bases between them. Here the CDR3 reads CASSLDSVSYGYTF. The CDR3 region has the DNA TGTGCCAGCAGCTTAGATAGCGTATCCTATGGCTACACCTTC. The full variable domain, completed using reference TRBV7-2 and TRBJ1-2, is GAGVSQSPSNKVTEKGKDVELRCDPISGHTALYWYRQSLGQGLEFLIYFQGNSAPDKSGLPSDRFSAERTGGSVSTLTIQRTQQEDSAVYLCASSLDSVSYGYTFGSGTRLTVV.

V and J are TRBV5-1 and TRBJ2-7; tentatively, D is TRBD1 (5 bases). Germline V lookup: CDR1 SGHRS, CDR2 YFSETQ. The CDR3 runs to 19 residues. Deletions cut 0 bases from V and 0 bases from J, with 22 bases between. Here the CDR3 reads CASSLDQGFIFSSSYEQYF. The CDR3 nucleotides are TGCGCCAGCAGCTTGGACCAGGGTTTCATCTTTAGCAGCTCCTACGAGCAGTACTTC.

DNA for the CDR3: TGCGCCAGCAGCCCCTCACTATCGGGAGATACGCAGTATTTT. Translation gives CASSPSLSGDTQYF. This chain uses TRBV5-1 with TRBJ2-3; D unclear. The CDR3 runs 14 residues. Germline-derived CDR1 and CDR2 are SGHRS and YFSETQ. V lost 4 bases and J lost 5, with 14 bases in between. The full variable domain, completed using reference TRBV5-1 and TRBJ2-3, is KAGVTQTPRYLIKTRGQQVTLSCSPISGHRSVSWYQQTPGQGLQFLFEYFSETQRNKGNFPGRFSGRQFSNSRSEMNVSTLELGDSALYLCASSPSLSGDTQYFGPGTRLTVL.

This clone occurred a few times. This chain joins TRBV19 and TRBJ1-4; the D gene is possibly TRBD1 (5 bases). There are 13 residues in the CDR3. V lost 6 bases and J 6 bases, leaving 11 bases between the germline ends. CDR1 is LNHDA and CDR2 is SQIVND in the germline V gene (reference sequence). The CDR3: CASRMGGDEKLFF. CDR3 nucleotide sequence: TGTGCCAGTAGGATGGGGGGAGATGAAAAACTGTTTTTT.

The genes are TRBV28 and TRBJ1-5; TRBD1 matches at 7 bases. Germline CDR1 and CDR2: MDHEN and SYDVKM. Trimming removed 8 bases from V and 6 bases from J; junction bases left unmatched: 16. CDR3 size: 16 residues. The CDR3 sequence is CASLGRETGLSQPQHF. CDR3 in DNA: TGTGCCAGCCTCGGCCGGGAGACAGGGTTGAGTCAGCCCCAGCATTTT.

The chain recombines TRBV7-9 with TRBJ2-7; 11 bases are shared with TRBD2. V dropped 4 bases and J dropped 6; count of bases not matched to a gene: 5. This CDR3 contains 14 residues. Germline values: CDR1 SEHNR, CDR2 FQNEAQ (reference sequence). Here the CDR3 reads CASSYSGRASEQYF. For the CDR3, the DNA is TGTGCCAGCAGCTATAGCGGGAGGGCCTCCGAGCAGTACTTC.

This clone was found a few times. The chain recombines TRBV29-1 with TRBJ2-7; D is unclear. The CDR3 loop spans 12 amino acids. The V end was cut by 0 bases, the J end by 7 bases, with 10 bases between. Germline V gene data show CDR1 as SQVTM and CDR2 as ANQGSEA. The CDR3 DNA reads TGCAGCGTTGAAGATGGCTCTTTTGAGCAGTACTTC. This sequence encodes CSVEDGSFEQYF.

This chain connects TRBV11-2 to TRBJ1-2; D unclear. The CDR3 sequence is 18 residues long. Germline CDR1 is SGHAT and CDR2 is FQNNGV. The V end lost 1 base, the J end lost 8 bases, and 26 bases lay between the germline ends. Here the CDR3 DNA reads TGTGCCAGCAGCTTAGGCTCCCTCCGGTGGGAGGGCTCCTCAGGCTACACCTTC. It specifies CASSLGSLRWEGSSGYTF.

The rearrangement joins TRBV15 to TRBJ1-1, with 9 bases fitting TRBD1. The germline CDR1 and CDR2 sequences are LNHNV and YYDKDF (reference sequence). The CDR3 length is 15 residues. V shed 5 bases and J 4 bases; nucleotides not matched to a gene: 8. The CDR3 here is CATSGTPGQGTEAFF. CDR3 in DNA: TGTGCCACCAGCGGTACCCCGGGACAGGGCACTGAAGCTTTCTTT.

The V gene is TRBV5-4, the J gene TRBJ2-3; 8 bases are shared with TRBD2. Germline-derived CDR1 and CDR2 are SGHNT and YYREEE (reference sequence). The CDR3 covers 15 residues. The V segment lost 0 bases and the J segment 3 bases; nucleotides outside the gene matches: 3. Here the CDR3 reads CASSLVTGGTDTQYF. The DNA of the CDR3 is TGTGCCAGCAGCTTGGTAACGGGGGGGACAGATACGCAGTATTTT.

The chain carries TRBV18 and TRBJ2-7; D may be TRBD2 (6 bases). V gave up 3 bases and J gave up 1 base, with 10 bases separating them. This CDR3 region has 14 residues. The germline gives CDR1 KGHSH, CDR2 LQKENI. This chain's CDR3 is CASSPGGRSYEQYF. CDR3 sequence (DNA): TGTGCCAGCTCACCGGGGGGTCGATCCTACGAGCAGTACTTC.

J is TRBJ2-5 and V is TRBV19; 12 bases are shared with TRBD2. Trimming at V came to 8 bases and at J to 4 bases, leaving 11 bases not matched to a gene. The CDR3 loop spans 16 amino acids. Germline CDR1 and CDR2: LNHDA and SQIVND (reference sequence). CDR3 DNA: TGTGCCAGTGGACTAGCGGGATCCCGCGCTCGAGAGACCCAGTACTTC. Translation: CASGLAGSRARETQYF.

The rearrangement joins TRBV6-5 to TRBJ1-5, with 9 bases identical to TRBD1. Germline V lookup: CDR1 MNHEY, CDR2 SVGAGI. The CDR3 is 14 residues long. With 5 bases clipped from V and 4 bases from J, the junction kept 3 bases outside the gene matches. CDR3 sequence: CASSRQGENQPQHF. The CDR3 bases are TGTGCCAGCAGTCGACAGGGGGAAAATCAGCCCCAGCATTTT.

The V and J genes are TRBV28 and TRBJ1-5, with 9 bases matching TRBD1. The CDR3 is 15 amino acids. V was clipped by 6 bases and J by 2 bases; unmatched bases: 5. Germline assignment: CDR1 MDHEN and CDR2 SYDVKM. Here the CDR3 reads CASRGTGLRNQPQHF. The CDR3 region has the DNA TGTGCCAGCAGGGGGACAGGGCTGCGCAATCAGCCCCAGCATTTT.